This section outlines one TCR beta chain sequence together with its context. What it binds is unknown. The data stem from a study of cytomegalovirus exposure and HLA in healthy donors. This PCR relied on a set of 60 Vbeta primers and 13 Jbeta primers. The repertoire was sequenced with immunoSEQ multiplex PCR; TCRdb's copy has only in-frame clones and lacks some. The repertoire consists of around 67,000 clones, with around 78% occurring once and the leading ten covering 7.8%. Whole-study results and caveats: What was likely a sequencing artifact was a cluster of highly shared sequence variants.

The germline CDR1 and CDR2 sequences are GTSNPN and SVGIG (reference sequence). The V and J ends lost 0 bases and 4 bases respectively, with 7 bases between them. The CDR3 has 13 amino acids. There were likely unrecorded immune exposures, though donors were nominally healthy when sampled. The sequence was collected from a man younger than 35 in good health and CMV-seropositive. Sample: PBMCs. The chain employs TRBV30 and TRBJ2-4; D is unclear. The CDR3 DNA reads as TGTGCCTGGAGTGTTACGACAAAAAACATTCAGTACTTC. Protein sequence: CAWSVTTKNIQYF.